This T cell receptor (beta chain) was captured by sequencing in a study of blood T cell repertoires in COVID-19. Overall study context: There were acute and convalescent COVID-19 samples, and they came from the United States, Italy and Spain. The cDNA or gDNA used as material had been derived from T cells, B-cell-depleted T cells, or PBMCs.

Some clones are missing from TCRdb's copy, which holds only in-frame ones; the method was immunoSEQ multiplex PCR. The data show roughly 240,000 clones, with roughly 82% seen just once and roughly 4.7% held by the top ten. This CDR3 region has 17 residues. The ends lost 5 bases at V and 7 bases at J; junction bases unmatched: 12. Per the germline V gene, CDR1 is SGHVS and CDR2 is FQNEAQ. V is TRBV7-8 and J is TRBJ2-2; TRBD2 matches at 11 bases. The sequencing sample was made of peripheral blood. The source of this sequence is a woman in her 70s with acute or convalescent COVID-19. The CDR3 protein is CASSPRVAGGRNGELFF. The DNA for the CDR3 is TGTGCCAGCAGCCCCCGGGTAGCGGGGGGGAGGAACGGGGAGCTGTTTTTT.